Below are 32 T cell receptor beta chains sequenced from a single sample in a study of early T cells in non-severe SARS-CoV-2 infection. TCRdb re-analysed the 5' RACE reads in MiXCR, keeping a single row per CDR3 protein. The top ten clones hold around 9.6% of a sample with tens of thousands of distinct CDR3 sequences, about 12% of them seen once. Sequencing was carried out using whole blood. The receptors shown here come from an adult who was a healthcare worker with PCR-confirmed SARS-CoV-2 infection or an uninfected control (not recorded which).

This clonotype was seen many times. The V call is TRBV5-1, the J call TRBJ1-6; tentatively, D is TRBD1 (5 bases). The CDR3 is 16 amino acids. Germline V lookup: CDR1 SGHRS, CDR2 YFSETQ. With 0 bases removed from V and 8 bases from J, the gap between germline ends came to 15 bases. The CDR3 loop is CASSLGLTGVDSPLHF. Written as DNA, the CDR3 is TGCGCCAGCAGCTTGGGACTTACAGGTGTGGATTCACCCCTCCACTTT.

This clonotype was detected a few times. The rearrangement uses TRBV15 and TRBJ2-7; D ambiguous. The CDR3 extends over 12 amino acids. The germline gives CDR1 LNHNV, CDR2 YYDKDF (reference sequence). Trimming removed 3 bases at V and 5 bases at J, with 8 bases between. CDR3 in DNA: TGTGCCACCAGCAGGGATTACGACGAGCAGTACTTC. This sequence encodes CATSRDYDEQYF.

The table lists this clonotype with a few counts. This sequence joins TRBV5-5 and TRBJ1-2; tentatively, D is TRBD1 (6 bases). Trimming cost V 0 bases and J 5 bases, with 20 bases left between them. The germline CDR1 and CDR2 sequences are SGHKS and YYEKEE (reference sequence). The CDR3 covers 17 residues. CDR3 sequence: CASSLAGGAGALYGYTF. The CDR3 DNA is TGTGCCAGCAGCTTGGCGGGCGGGGCAGGGGCGCTTTATGGCTACACCTTC.

The DNA for the CDR3 is TGTGCCAGCAGTTACAGGCCCGGGGAATCTTCACCCCTCCACTTT. Amino acid sequence: CASSYRPGESSPLHF. The rearrangement joins TRBV6-5 to TRBJ1-6; D not certain. This CDR3 spans 15 amino acids. Germline V lookup: CDR1 MNHEY, CDR2 SVGAGI. Trimming stripped 2 bases from V and 9 bases from J, with 14 bases between.

This clonotype was picked up many times. The V and J genes are TRBV6-5 and TRBJ2-1; D unresolved. V lost 0 bases and J lost 1, with 16 bases in between. The CDR3 totals 18 residues. CDR1 is MNHEY, CDR2 SVGAGI, per germline. The CDR3 is CASSYSAWGSRSYNEQFF. CDR3 sequence (DNA): TGTGCCAGCAGTTACTCTGCCTGGGGAAGCCGGTCCTACAATGAGCAGTTCTTC.

For the CDR3, the DNA is TGTGCCAGCAGTCCCCCCGAGAGGTCGGGTTCACCCCTCCACTTT. Residues: CASSPPERSGSPLHF. This rearrangement joins TRBV6-5 to TRBJ1-6; D remains ambiguous. This CDR3 region has 15 residues. V was cut by 5 bases and J by 9 bases, with 17 bases left in between. Germline CDR1 MNHEY, CDR2 SVGAGI.

This clonotype was seen a few times. The chain couples TRBV29-1 to TRBJ1-2; the D gene is possibly TRBD1 (5 bases). CDR1 is SQVTM and CDR2 is ANQGSEA in the germline V gene. The CDR3 has 11 residues. With 7 bases removed from V and 0 bases from J, the gap between germline ends came to 6 bases. The CDR3: CSAGSNYGYTF. For the CDR3, the DNA is TGCAGCGCAGGGTCTAACTATGGCTACACCTTC.

The chain uses TRBV5-1 and TRBJ2-3, with D hard to call. Trimming removed 4 bases from V and 4 bases from J, with 19 bases in between. Germline V lookup: CDR1 SGHRS, CDR2 YFSETQ. This CDR3 is 16 amino acids long. This CDR3 reads CASSLGALSGADTQYF. CDR3 nucleotides: TGCGCCAGCAGCCTTGGTGCCCTCTCTGGCGCAGATACGCAGTATTTT.

The J gene is TRBJ2-3, the V gene TRBV29-1; the match to TRBD1 covers 7 bases. V was clipped by 5 bases and J by 1 base; unmatched bases: 3. Germline CDR1 is SQVTM and CDR2 is ANQGSEA. This CDR3 has 13 amino acids. The CDR3 here is CSVRGLGTDTQYF. CDR3 nucleotide sequence: TGCAGCGTTAGGGGGCTGGGCACAGATACGCAGTATTTT.

This clonotype turned up a few times. V gene TRBV7-8 combines with J gene TRBJ2-3, with 13 bases lining up with TRBD2. V was pared by 0 bases and J by 6 bases, with 0 bases of the junction left unmatched. Germline CDR1 is SGHVS and CDR2 is FQNEAQ. The CDR3 loop spans 15 amino acids. The CDR3 DNA reads TGTGCCAGCAGCTTAGCGGGACTAGCGGGGGATACGCAGTATTTT. It specifies CASSLAGLAGDTQYF.

The chain employs TRBV11-3 and TRBJ1-1, with TRBD1 as a possible D gene (5 bases). The CDR3 extends over 16 amino acids. The V and J ends lost 5 bases and 3 bases respectively, with 19 bases between them. The germline CDR1 and CDR2 sequences are SGHNT and YENEEA. The CDR3 spells CASSPSYERGDTEAFF. CDR3 nucleotides: TGTGCCAGCAGCCCGTCCTACGAGAGGGGTGACACTGAAGCTTTCTTT.

The genes are TRBV7-2 and TRBJ1-4; D is ambiguous. V shed 5 bases and J shed 2 bases, with 18 bases lying between them. Germline CDR1 and CDR2: SGHTA and FQGNSA. The CDR3 consists of 17 residues. CDR3 sequence reads: CASSPGISLLTNEKLFF. The CDR3 nucleotides read TGTGCCAGCAGCCCCGGGATCAGCCTATTGACTAATGAAAAACTGTTTTTT. The full variable domain, with the rest looked up from reference TRBV7-2 and TRBJ1-4, is GAGVSQSPSNKVTEKGKDVELRCDPISGHTALYWYRQSLGQGLEFLIYFQGNSAPDKSGLPSDRFSAERTGGSVSTLTIQRTQQEDSAVYLCASSPGISLLTNEKLFFGSGTQLSVL.

The sample holds a few counts of this clonotype. The chain carries TRBV27 and TRBJ1-2; tentative D call: TRBD1 (6 bases). V lost 2 bases to trimming and J lost 7 bases, with 14 bases between them. The CDR3 extends over 14 amino acids. Per the germline V gene, CDR1 is MNHEY and CDR2 is SMNVEV (reference sequence). The CDR3: CASSLVQGVGGYTF. The CDR3 coding sequence is TGTGCCAGCAGTTTAGTACAGGGTGTAGGTGGCTACACCTTC.

This clonotype was counted a few times. Written as DNA, the CDR3 is TGTGCCAGCAGCTTGACCCCAATAGCCGCGGGGGCCCAGTACTTC. It is translated as CASSLTPIAAGAQYF. The rearrangement uses TRBV7-2 and TRBJ2-5, with TRBD2 identical over 7 bases. Germline trimming cut 3 bases from V and 9 bases from J; bases unmatched to any gene: 13. This CDR3 contains 15 residues. The germline V gene has CDR1 SGHTA and CDR2 FQGNSA.

This clonotype was seen repeatedly, ten times or more. The chain is built from TRBV7-6 and TRBJ2-7, with TRBD1 as a possible D gene (6 bases). CDR1 SGHVS and CDR2 FNYEAQ come from the germline V gene. V was trimmed by 5 bases and J by 1 base, leaving 9 bases between them. The CDR3 is 13 residues long. The CDR3 is CASSRQDSYEQYF. CDR3 nucleotides: TGTGCCAGCAGCCGACAGGATTCCTACGAGCAGTACTTC.

There are a few counts of this clonotype. This rearrangement joins TRBV4-1 to TRBJ2-3, with a tentative D call TRBD1 (6 bases). V shed 0 bases and J shed 6 bases, with 7 bases lying between them. Per the germline V gene, CDR1 is MGHRA and CDR2 is YSYEKL. The CDR3 is made up of 13 amino acids. The CDR3 DNA follows: TGCGCCAGCAGCCAAGAAGGGGGTGATACGCAGTATTTT. Protein sequence: CASSQEGGDTQYF.

In this sample, this clonotype turned up many times. This chain joins TRBV6-2 or TRBV6-3 and TRBJ2-1, with D perhaps matching TRBD1 (5 bases). CDR3 length: 13 residues. Per germline, CDR1 MNHEY and CDR2 SVGEGT. V lost 9 bases, J lost 3 bases, and 12 bases lay in between. CDR3 DNA sequence: TGTGCCAGTCAGGGCGGTTTCTACAATGAGCAGTTCTTC. It yields the protein CASQGGFYNEQFF.

In its sample, this clonotype was seen many times. V usage is TRBV29-1 and J usage is TRBJ2-2, with TRBD2 as a possible D gene (7 bases). The CDR3 contains 14 residues. V lost 7 bases to trimming and J lost 1 base, with 13 bases between them. Germline CDR1 reads SQVTM; CDR2 reads ANQGSEA. Here the CDR3 DNA reads TGCAGCGCCCGGGGGGCCTTGAACACCGGGGAGCTGTTTTTT. Translated: CSARGALNTGELFF.

This clonotype showed up many times. The chain carries TRBV6-6 and TRBJ1-4, with TRBD1 identical over 7 bases. The germline V gene has CDR1 MNHNY and CDR2 SVGAGI (reference sequence). The junction had 7 bases not matched to a gene; V was cut back by 6 bases and J by 0 bases. The CDR3 length is 16 residues. CDR3 DNA sequence: TGTGCCAGCAGACTCACAGGGGTTTCAACTAATGAAAAACTGTTTTTT. It codes for CASRLTGVSTNEKLFF.

Many counts were recorded for this clonotype. The CDR3 is CSTRTRDEQYF. The CDR3, as DNA: TGCAGCACCCGAACTAGAGACGAGCAGTACTTC. The chain recombines TRBV29-1 with TRBJ2-7; D may be TRBD2 (5 bases). This CDR3 has 11 amino acids. V lost 8 bases and J 5 bases, leaving 13 bases between the germline ends. Germline V CDR1 and CDR2: SQVTM, ANQGSEA.

This clonotype appeared many times. The chain combines TRBV29-1 with TRBJ2-6; D is ambiguous. V dropped 7 bases and J dropped 0 bases, with 4 bases sitting between them. CDR1 is SQVTM and CDR2 is ANQGSEA in the germline V gene. This CDR3 is built from 12 residues. The CDR3 nucleotides read TGCAGCGCCAGCTCTGGGGCCAACGTCCTGACTTTC. Its protein is CSASSGANVLTF.

This clonotype turned up a few times. This chain joins TRBV6-2 or TRBV6-3 and TRBJ2-1, with a tentative D call TRBD2 (6 bases). The CDR3 spans 16 residues. With 0 bases removed from V and 3 bases from J, the gap between germline ends came to 12 bases. Germline CDR1 MNHEY, CDR2 SVGEGT. CDR3 nucleotides: TGTGCCAGCAGTTACTCCCCGGGAGAAGGCTACAATGAGCAGTTCTTC. Protein product: CASSYSPGEGYNEQFF.

This clonotype was detected many times. The chain's CDR3 is CASSVGTGDTEAFF. The CDR3 coding sequence is TGTGCCAGCAGTGTGGGGACAGGGGACACTGAAGCTTTCTTT. The chain employs TRBV6-1 and TRBJ1-1; TRBD1 matches at 10 bases. The V segment lost 4 bases and the J segment 3 bases; nucleotides outside the gene matches: 2. This CDR3 region has 14 residues. Germline assignment: CDR1 MNHNS and CDR2 SASEGT.

This clonotype appeared many times. This sequence joins TRBV12-3 or TRBV12-4 and TRBJ1-3, with D unclear. This CDR3 spans 14 amino acids. V shed 3 bases and J shed 4 bases, with 10 bases lying between them. CDR3 sequence (DNA): TGTGCCAGCAGTTTCCCGGGAGGGGGAAACACCATATATTTT. This encodes CASSFPGGGNTIYF.

This chain uses TRBV28 with TRBJ2-3; D may be TRBD1 (5 bases). Germline V CDR1 and CDR2: MDHEN, SYDVKM. The CDR3 runs to 14 residues. The ends were cut back, 6 bases at V and 4 bases at J, with 14 bases in the middle. CDR3 bases: TGTGCCAGCAGGCCAGGGTCCCTACCAGATACGCAGTATTTT. Residues: CASRPGSLPDTQYF.

The rearrangement links TRBV19 to TRBJ1-4; no clear D. CDR1 and CDR2 from the germline V gene are LNHDA and SQIVND (reference sequence). The CDR3 contains 14 residues. V was cut by 11 bases and J by 0 bases, with 13 bases left in between. The CDR3 DNA reads as TGTGCCTCACTGCGAGCAGCAACTAATGAAAAACTGTTTTTT. Translating it yields CASLRAATNEKLFF.

At least ten counts were recorded for this clonotype. The chain combines TRBV5-1 with TRBJ2-7; weak D call: TRBD1 (6 bases). The length of the CDR3 is 14 residues. Trimming pared 4 bases from V and 0 bases from J, leaving 11 bases between. Germline lookup yields CDR1 SGHRS and CDR2 YFSETQ. This chain's CDR3 is CASSPRTDSYEQYF. The CDR3 DNA follows: TGCGCCAGCAGCCCAAGGACAGACTCCTACGAGCAGTACTTC.

V and J are TRBV28 and TRBJ2-5; no firm D call. The ends were cut back, 8 bases at V and 7 bases at J, with 5 bases in the middle. The CDR3 has 9 amino acids. Germline CDR1 is MDHEN and CDR2 is SYDVKM. The CDR3 region is CASGPTQYF. The CDR3 DNA is TGTGCCAGCGGTCCGACCCAGTACTTC.

This clonotype has more than one count but fewer than ten. J is TRBJ2-5 and V is TRBV2; D ambiguous. This CDR3 has 14 amino acids. The V end was cut by 6 bases, the J end by 0 bases, with 11 bases between. Per the germline V gene, CDR1 is SNHLY and CDR2 is FYNNEI. In nucleotides, the CDR3 is TGTGCCAGCAGAGAGGACGGGTACCAAGAGACCCAGTACTTC. This translates into CASREDGYQETQYF.

This clonotype was seen a few times. V and J are TRBV9 and TRBJ1-4; D gene ambiguous. Trimming took off 0 bases at V and 10 bases at J, with 7 bases between the two ends. The CDR3 consists of 12 residues. Germline lookup yields CDR1 SGDLS and CDR2 YYNGEE. CDR3 region: CASSVGAGKLFF. DNA of the CDR3: TGTGCCAGCAGCGTAGGGGCGGGAAAACTGTTTTTT.

This chain connects TRBV27 to TRBJ2-5, with D unclear. CDR3 length: 14 amino acids. V was clipped by 3 bases and J by 4 bases, with 12 bases between them. Germline values: CDR1 MNHEY, CDR2 SMNVEV (reference sequence). The CDR3, as DNA: TGTGCCAGCAGTTTTGGCGGCACCGCAGAGACCCAGTACTTC. Translated: CASSFGGTAETQYF.

The CDR3 here is CASSSPQANTEAFF. The DNA for the CDR3 is TGCGCCAGCAGCTCCCCCCAGGCGAACACTGAAGCTTTCTTT. The chain couples TRBV5-1 to TRBJ1-1, with D uncertain. The germline CDR1 and CDR2 sequences are SGHRS and YFSETQ. Trimming left V 3 bases short and J 1 base short, with 10 bases between. This CDR3 region has 14 residues.